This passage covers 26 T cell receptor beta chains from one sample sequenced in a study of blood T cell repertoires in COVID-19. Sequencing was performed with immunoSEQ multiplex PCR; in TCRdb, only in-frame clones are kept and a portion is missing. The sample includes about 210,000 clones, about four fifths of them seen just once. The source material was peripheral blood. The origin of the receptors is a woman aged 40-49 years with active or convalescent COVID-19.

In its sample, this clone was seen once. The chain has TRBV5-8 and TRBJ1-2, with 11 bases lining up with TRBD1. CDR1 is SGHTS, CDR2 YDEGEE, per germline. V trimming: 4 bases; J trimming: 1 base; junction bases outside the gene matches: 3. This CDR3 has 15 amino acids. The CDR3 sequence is CASSEGTGGNYGYTF. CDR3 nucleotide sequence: TGTGCCAGCAGCGAGGGGACAGGGGGTAACTATGGCTACACCTTC.

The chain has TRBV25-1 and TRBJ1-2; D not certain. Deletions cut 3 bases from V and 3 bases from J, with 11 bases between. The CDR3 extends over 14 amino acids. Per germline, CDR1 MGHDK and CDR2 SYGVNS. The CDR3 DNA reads TGTGCCAGCAGTGATCGGTACAGCTACTATGGCTACACCTTC. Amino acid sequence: CASSDRYSYYGYTF.

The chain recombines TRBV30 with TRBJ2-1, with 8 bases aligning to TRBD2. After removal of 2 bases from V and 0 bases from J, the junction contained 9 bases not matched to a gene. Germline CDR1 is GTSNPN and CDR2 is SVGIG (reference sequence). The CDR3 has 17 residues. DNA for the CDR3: TGTGCCTGGAGTCCAGCGGGGGCCGCTAGCTCCTACAATGAGCAGTTCTTC. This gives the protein CAWSPAGAASSYNEQFF.

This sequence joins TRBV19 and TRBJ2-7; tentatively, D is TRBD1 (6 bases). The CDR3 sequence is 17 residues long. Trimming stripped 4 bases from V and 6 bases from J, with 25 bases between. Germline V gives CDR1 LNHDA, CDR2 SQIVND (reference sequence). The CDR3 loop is CASSTLQGIGYPGEQYF. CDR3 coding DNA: TGTGCCAGTAGTACATTACAGGGAATAGGCTATCCGGGCGAGCAGTACTTC.

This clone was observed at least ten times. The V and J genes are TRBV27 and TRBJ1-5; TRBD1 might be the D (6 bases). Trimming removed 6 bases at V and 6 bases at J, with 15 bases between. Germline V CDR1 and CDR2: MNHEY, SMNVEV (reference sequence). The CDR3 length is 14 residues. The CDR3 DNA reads TGTGCCAGCAGCCGGGGGGGCGTTACTCAGCCCCAGCATTTT. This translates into CASSRGGVTQPQHF.

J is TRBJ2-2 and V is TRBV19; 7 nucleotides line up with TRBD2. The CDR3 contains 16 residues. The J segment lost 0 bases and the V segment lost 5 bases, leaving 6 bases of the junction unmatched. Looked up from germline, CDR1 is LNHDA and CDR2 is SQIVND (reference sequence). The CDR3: CASSLGGSANTGELFF. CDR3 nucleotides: TGTGCCAGTAGTCTCGGGGGGTCTGCGAACACCGGGGAGCTGTTTTTT.

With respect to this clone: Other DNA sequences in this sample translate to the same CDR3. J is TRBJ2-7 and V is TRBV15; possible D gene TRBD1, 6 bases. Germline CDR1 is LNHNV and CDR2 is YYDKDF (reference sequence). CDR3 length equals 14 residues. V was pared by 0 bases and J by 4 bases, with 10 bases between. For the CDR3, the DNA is TGTGCCACCAGCAGAGATCGGGACACTTACGAGCAGTACTTC. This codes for CATSRDRDTYEQYF.

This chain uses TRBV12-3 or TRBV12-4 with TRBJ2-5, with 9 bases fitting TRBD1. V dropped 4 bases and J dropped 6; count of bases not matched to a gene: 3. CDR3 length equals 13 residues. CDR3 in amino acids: CASSWDRVQTQYF. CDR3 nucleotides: TGTGCCAGCAGTTGGGACAGGGTGCAGACCCAGTACTTC.

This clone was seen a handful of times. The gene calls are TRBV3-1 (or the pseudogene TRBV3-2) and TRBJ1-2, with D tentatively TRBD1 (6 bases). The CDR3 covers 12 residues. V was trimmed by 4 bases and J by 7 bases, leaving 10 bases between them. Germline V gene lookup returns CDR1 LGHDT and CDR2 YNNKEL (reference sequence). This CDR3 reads CASSPLGGGYTF. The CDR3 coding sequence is TGTGCCAGCAGCCCCTTAGGGGGTGGCTACACCTTC.

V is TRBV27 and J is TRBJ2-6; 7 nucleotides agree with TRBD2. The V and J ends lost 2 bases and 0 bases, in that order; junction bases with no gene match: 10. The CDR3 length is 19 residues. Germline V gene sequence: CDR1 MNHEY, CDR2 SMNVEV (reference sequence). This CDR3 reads CASSLGGGAPSSGANVLTF. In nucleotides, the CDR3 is TGTGCCAGCAGTTTAGGGGGAGGGGCCCCGAGCTCTGGGGCCAACGTCCTGACTTTC.

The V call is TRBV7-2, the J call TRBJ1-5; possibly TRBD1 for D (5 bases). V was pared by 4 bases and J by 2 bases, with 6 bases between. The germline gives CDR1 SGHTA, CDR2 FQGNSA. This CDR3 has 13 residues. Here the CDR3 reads CASSWGGNQPQHF. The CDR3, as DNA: TGTGCCAGCAGCTGGGGGGGCAATCAGCCCCAGCATTTT.

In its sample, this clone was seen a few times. The CDR3 reads CASSWGTSGSGEQYF. CDR3 coding DNA: TGTGCCAGCAGCTGGGGGACTAGCGGGAGCGGGGAGCAGTACTTC. The gene calls are TRBV7-9 and TRBJ2-7; 14 bases map to TRBD2. This CDR3 region has 15 residues. CDR1 and CDR2 (germline): SEHNR, FQNEAQ (reference sequence). Unmatched junction bases numbered 6, after V lost 4 bases and J lost 7 bases.

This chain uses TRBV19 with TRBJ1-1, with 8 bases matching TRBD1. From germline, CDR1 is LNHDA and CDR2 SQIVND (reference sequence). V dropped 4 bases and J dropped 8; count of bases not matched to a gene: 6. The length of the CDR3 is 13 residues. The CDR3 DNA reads TGTGCCAGTAGTAGACAGGGGTTCACGGAAGCTTTCTTT. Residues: CASSRQGFTEAFF.

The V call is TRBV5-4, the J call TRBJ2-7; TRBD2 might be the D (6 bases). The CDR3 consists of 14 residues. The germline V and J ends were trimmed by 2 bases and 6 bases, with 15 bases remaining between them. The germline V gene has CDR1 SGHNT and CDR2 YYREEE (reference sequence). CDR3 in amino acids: CASSFWQGGGEQYF. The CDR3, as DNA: TGTGCCAGCAGCTTTTGGCAGGGAGGAGGCGAGCAGTACTTC.

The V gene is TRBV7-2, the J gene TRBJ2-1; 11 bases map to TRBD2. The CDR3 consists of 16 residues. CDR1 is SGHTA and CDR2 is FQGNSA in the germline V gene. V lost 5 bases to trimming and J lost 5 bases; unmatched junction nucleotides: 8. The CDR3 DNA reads TGTGCCAGCAGCCCGAGACTAGCGGGGAAAAACAATGAGCAGTTCTTC. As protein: CASSPRLAGKNNEQFF.

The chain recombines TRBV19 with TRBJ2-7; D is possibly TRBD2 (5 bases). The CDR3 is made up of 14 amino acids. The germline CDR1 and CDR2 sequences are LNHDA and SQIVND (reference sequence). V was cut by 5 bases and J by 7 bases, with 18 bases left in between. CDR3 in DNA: TGTGCCAGTAGTTTGGCCGTAGGAGGAGGTGAGCAGTACTTC. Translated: CASSLAVGGGEQYF.

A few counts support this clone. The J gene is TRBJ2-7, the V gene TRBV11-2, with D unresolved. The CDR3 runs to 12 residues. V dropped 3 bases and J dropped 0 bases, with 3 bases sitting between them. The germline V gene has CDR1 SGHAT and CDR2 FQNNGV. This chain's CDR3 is CASSFSSYEQYF. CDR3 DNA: TGTGCCAGCAGCTTTAGCTCCTACGAGCAGTACTTC. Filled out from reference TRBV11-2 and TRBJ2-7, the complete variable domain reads EAGVAQSPRYKIIEKRQSVAFWCNPISGHATLYWYQQILGQGPKLLIQFQNNGVVDDSQLPKDRFSAERLKGVDSTLKIQPAKLEDSAVYLCASSFSSYEQYFGPGTRLTVT.

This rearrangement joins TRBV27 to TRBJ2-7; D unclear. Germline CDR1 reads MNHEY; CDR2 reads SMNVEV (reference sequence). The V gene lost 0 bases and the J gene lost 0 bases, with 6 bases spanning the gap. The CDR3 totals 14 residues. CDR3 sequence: CASSLSRGSYEQYF. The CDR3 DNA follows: TGTGCCAGCAGTTTATCAAGAGGCTCCTACGAGCAGTACTTC.

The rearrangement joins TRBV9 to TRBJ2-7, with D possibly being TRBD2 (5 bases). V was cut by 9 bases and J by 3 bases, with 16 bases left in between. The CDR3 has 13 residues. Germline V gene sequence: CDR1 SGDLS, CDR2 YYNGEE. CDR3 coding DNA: TGTGCCACCATAACTATACGGGGCTACGAGCAGTACTTC. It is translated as CATITIRGYEQYF.

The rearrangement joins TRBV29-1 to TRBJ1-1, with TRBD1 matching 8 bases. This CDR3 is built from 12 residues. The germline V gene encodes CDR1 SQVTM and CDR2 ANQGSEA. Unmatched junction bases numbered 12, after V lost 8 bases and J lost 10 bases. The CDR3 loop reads CSLDRADHGAFF. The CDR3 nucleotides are TGCAGCTTGGACAGGGCCGACCATGGAGCTTTCTTT. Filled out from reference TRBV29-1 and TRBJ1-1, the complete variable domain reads SAVISQKPSRDICQRGTSLTIQCQVDSQVTMMFWYRQQPGQSLTLIATANQGSEATYESGFVIDKFPISRPNLTFSTLTVSNMSPEDSSIYLCSLDRADHGAFFGQGTRLTVV.

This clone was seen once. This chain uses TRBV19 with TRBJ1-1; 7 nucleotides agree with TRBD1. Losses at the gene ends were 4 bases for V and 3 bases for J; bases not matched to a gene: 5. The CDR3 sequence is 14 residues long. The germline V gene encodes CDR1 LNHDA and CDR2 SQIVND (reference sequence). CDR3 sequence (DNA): TGTGCCAGTAGTAGAGTACAGGGGTACACTGAAGCTTTCTTT. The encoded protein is CASSRVQGYTEAFF.

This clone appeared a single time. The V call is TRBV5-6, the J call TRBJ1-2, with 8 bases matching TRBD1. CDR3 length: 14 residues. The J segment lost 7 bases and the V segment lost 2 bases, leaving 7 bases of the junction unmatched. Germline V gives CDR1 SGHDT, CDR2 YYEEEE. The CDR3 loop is CASSFPGGSGGYTF. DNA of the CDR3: TGTGCCAGCAGCTTTCCAGGGGGCTCGGGTGGCTACACCTTC.

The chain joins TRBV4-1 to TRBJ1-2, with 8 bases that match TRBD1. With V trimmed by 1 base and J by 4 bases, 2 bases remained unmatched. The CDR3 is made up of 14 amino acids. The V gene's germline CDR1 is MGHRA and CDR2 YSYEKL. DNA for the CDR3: TGCGCCAGCAGCCAAGGGACAGGGAGCTATGGCTACACCTTC. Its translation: CASSQGTGSYGYTF.

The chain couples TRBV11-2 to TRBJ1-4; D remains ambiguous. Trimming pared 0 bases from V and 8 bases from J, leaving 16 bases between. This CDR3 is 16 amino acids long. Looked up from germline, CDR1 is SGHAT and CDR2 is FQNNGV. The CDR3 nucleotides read TGTGCCAGCAGCTTAGATCGGGCCCGAGGGAGCGAAAAACTGTTTTTT. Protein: CASSLDRARGSEKLFF.

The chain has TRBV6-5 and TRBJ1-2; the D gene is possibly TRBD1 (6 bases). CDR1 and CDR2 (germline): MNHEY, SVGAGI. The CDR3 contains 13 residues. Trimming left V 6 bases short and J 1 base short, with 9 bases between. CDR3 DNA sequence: TGTGCCAGCAGGTTACAGGGTAACTATGGCTACACCTTC. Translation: CASRLQGNYGYTF.

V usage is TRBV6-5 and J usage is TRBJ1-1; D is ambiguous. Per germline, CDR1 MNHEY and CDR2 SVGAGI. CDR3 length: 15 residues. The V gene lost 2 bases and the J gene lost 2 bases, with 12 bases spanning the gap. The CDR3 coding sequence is TGTGCCAGCAGTTACATGGGTAGCACCAACACTGAAGCTTTCTTT. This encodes CASSYMGSTNTEAFF.